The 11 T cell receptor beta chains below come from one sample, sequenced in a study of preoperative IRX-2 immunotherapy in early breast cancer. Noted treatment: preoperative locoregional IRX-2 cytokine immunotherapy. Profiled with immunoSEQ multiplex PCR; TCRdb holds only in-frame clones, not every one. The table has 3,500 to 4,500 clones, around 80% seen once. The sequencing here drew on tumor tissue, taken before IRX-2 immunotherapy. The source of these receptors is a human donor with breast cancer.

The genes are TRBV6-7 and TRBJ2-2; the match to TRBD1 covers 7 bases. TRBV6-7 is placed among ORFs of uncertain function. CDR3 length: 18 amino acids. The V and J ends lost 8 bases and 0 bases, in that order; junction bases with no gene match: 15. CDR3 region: CASPPTPGTAANTGELFF. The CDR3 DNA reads TGTGCCAGCCCCCCTACCCCCGGGACAGCAGCGAACACCGGGGAGCTGTTTTTT.

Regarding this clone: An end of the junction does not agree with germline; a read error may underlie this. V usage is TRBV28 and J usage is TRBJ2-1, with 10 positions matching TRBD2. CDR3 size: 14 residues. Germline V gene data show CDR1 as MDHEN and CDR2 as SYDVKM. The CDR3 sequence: CATSRPSGSNEQFF. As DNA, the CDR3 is TGTGCCACCAGTCGGCCTAGCGGGAGCAATGAGCAGTTCTTC.

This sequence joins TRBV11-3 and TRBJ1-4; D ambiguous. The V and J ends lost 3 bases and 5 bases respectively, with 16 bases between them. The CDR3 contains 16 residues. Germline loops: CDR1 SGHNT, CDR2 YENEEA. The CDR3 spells CASSLYGSRNNEKLFF. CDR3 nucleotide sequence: TGTGCCAGCAGCTTGTACGGATCTAGGAACAATGAAAAACTGTTTTTT.

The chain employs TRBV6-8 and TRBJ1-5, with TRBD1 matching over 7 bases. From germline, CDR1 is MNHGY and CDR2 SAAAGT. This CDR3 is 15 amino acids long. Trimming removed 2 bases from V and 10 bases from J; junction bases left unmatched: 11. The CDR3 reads CASSYPRQGTLPQHF. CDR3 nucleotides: TGTGCCAGCAGTTACCCTAGACAGGGAACTTTACCCCAGCATTTT.

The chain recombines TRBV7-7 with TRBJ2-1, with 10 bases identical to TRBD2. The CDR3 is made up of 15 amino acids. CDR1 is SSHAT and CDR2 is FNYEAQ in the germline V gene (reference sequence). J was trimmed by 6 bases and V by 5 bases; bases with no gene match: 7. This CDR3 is CASSQRTSGLNEQFF. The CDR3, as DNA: TGTGCCAGCAGCCAACGGACTAGCGGTCTCAATGAGCAGTTCTTC.

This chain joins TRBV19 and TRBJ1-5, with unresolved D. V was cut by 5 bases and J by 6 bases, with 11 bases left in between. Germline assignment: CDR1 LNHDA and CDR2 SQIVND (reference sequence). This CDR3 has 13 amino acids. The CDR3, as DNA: TGTGCCAGTAGTGGCGGGGTGGTTCAGCCCCAGCATTTT. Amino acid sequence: CASSGGVVQPQHF. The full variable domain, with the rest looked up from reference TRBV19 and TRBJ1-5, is DGGITQSPKYLFRKEGQNVTLSCEQNLNHDAMYWYRQDPGQGLRLIYYSQIVNDFQKGDIAEGYSVSREKKESFPLTVTSAQKNPTAFYLCASSGGVVQPQHFGDGTRLSIL.

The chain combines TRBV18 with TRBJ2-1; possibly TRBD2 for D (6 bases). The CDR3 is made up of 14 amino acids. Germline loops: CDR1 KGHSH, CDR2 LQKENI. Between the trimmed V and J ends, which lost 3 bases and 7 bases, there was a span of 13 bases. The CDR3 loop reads CASSPGGGDNEQFF. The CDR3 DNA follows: TGTGCCAGCTCACCGGGGGGAGGAGATAATGAGCAGTTCTTC.

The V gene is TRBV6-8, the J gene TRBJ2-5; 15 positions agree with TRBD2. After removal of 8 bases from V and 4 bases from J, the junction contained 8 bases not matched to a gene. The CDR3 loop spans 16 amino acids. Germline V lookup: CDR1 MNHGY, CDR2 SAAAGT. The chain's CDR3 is CASSIPGLAGGETQYF. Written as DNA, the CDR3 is TGTGCCAGCTCCATACCGGGACTAGCGGGAGGAGAGACCCAGTACTTC.

The CDR3 sequence: CASSLGPGAEETQYF. CDR3 bases: TGTGCCAGCAGCTTGGGTCCAGGGGCCGAGGAGACCCAGTACTTC. V usage is TRBV11-3 and J usage is TRBJ2-5; weak D call: TRBD1 (6 bases). The CDR3 has 15 amino acids. Per germline, CDR1 SGHNT and CDR2 YENEEA. Trimming pared 3 bases from V and 5 bases from J, leaving 16 bases between.

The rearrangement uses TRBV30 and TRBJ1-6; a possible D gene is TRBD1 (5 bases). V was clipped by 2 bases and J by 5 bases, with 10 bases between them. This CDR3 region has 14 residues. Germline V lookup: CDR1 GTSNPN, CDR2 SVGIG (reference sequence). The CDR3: CAWSRGQDNSPLHF. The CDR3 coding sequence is TGTGCCTGGAGTAGGGGTCAAGATAATTCACCCCTCCACTTT.

The DNA of the CDR3 is TGTGCCAGTAGTCCACGGACAGGGAATCCCAATGAGCAGTTCTTC. It specifies CASSPRTGNPNEQFF. The chain links TRBV19 to TRBJ2-1, with 8 bases fitting TRBD1. Per the germline V gene, CDR1 is LNHDA and CDR2 is SQIVND (reference sequence). J was trimmed by 6 bases and V by 5 bases; bases with no gene match: 9. The CDR3 runs to 15 residues. The variable domain in full, with the rest retrieved from reference TRBV19 and TRBJ2-1, is DGGITQSPKYLFRKEGQNVTLSCEQNLNHDAMYWYRQDPGQGLRLIYYSQIVNDFQKGDIAEGYSVSREKKESFPLTVTSAQKNPTAFYLCASSPRTGNPNEQFFGPGTRLTVL.